This T cell receptor (beta chain) is from a study of blood T cell repertoires in COVID-19. Study summary: Samples came from the United States, Italy and Spain, spanning acute and convalescent COVID-19. PBMCs, B-cell-depleted T cells, or T cells were the source of the cDNA or gDNA that made up the material.

This CDR3 region has 14 residues. The germline CDR1 and CDR2 sequences are SGHAT and FQNNGV. Deletions cut 5 bases from V and 1 base from J, with 11 bases between. How the authors handled the data: Scientists estimated how many nucleated cells there were by amplifying reference gene primers. Measured with immunoSEQ multiplex PCR; TCRdb has only the in-frame clones, and not every one. That table supplies the V and J calls and clone size; D and trimming were determined from the DNA. The sample holds hundreds of thousands of clones, nearly 90% seen once. The sequenced sample was PBMCs or T cells enriched from blood (not recorded which). This sequence joins TRBV11-2 and TRBJ1-2; D possibly corresponds to TRBD1 (5 bases). This clonotype was obtained from a woman younger than 35 with acute COVID-19. The chain's CDR3 is CASSQPDINYGYTF. DNA of the CDR3: TGTGCCAGCAGCCAGCCGGACATTAACTATGGCTACACCTTC.